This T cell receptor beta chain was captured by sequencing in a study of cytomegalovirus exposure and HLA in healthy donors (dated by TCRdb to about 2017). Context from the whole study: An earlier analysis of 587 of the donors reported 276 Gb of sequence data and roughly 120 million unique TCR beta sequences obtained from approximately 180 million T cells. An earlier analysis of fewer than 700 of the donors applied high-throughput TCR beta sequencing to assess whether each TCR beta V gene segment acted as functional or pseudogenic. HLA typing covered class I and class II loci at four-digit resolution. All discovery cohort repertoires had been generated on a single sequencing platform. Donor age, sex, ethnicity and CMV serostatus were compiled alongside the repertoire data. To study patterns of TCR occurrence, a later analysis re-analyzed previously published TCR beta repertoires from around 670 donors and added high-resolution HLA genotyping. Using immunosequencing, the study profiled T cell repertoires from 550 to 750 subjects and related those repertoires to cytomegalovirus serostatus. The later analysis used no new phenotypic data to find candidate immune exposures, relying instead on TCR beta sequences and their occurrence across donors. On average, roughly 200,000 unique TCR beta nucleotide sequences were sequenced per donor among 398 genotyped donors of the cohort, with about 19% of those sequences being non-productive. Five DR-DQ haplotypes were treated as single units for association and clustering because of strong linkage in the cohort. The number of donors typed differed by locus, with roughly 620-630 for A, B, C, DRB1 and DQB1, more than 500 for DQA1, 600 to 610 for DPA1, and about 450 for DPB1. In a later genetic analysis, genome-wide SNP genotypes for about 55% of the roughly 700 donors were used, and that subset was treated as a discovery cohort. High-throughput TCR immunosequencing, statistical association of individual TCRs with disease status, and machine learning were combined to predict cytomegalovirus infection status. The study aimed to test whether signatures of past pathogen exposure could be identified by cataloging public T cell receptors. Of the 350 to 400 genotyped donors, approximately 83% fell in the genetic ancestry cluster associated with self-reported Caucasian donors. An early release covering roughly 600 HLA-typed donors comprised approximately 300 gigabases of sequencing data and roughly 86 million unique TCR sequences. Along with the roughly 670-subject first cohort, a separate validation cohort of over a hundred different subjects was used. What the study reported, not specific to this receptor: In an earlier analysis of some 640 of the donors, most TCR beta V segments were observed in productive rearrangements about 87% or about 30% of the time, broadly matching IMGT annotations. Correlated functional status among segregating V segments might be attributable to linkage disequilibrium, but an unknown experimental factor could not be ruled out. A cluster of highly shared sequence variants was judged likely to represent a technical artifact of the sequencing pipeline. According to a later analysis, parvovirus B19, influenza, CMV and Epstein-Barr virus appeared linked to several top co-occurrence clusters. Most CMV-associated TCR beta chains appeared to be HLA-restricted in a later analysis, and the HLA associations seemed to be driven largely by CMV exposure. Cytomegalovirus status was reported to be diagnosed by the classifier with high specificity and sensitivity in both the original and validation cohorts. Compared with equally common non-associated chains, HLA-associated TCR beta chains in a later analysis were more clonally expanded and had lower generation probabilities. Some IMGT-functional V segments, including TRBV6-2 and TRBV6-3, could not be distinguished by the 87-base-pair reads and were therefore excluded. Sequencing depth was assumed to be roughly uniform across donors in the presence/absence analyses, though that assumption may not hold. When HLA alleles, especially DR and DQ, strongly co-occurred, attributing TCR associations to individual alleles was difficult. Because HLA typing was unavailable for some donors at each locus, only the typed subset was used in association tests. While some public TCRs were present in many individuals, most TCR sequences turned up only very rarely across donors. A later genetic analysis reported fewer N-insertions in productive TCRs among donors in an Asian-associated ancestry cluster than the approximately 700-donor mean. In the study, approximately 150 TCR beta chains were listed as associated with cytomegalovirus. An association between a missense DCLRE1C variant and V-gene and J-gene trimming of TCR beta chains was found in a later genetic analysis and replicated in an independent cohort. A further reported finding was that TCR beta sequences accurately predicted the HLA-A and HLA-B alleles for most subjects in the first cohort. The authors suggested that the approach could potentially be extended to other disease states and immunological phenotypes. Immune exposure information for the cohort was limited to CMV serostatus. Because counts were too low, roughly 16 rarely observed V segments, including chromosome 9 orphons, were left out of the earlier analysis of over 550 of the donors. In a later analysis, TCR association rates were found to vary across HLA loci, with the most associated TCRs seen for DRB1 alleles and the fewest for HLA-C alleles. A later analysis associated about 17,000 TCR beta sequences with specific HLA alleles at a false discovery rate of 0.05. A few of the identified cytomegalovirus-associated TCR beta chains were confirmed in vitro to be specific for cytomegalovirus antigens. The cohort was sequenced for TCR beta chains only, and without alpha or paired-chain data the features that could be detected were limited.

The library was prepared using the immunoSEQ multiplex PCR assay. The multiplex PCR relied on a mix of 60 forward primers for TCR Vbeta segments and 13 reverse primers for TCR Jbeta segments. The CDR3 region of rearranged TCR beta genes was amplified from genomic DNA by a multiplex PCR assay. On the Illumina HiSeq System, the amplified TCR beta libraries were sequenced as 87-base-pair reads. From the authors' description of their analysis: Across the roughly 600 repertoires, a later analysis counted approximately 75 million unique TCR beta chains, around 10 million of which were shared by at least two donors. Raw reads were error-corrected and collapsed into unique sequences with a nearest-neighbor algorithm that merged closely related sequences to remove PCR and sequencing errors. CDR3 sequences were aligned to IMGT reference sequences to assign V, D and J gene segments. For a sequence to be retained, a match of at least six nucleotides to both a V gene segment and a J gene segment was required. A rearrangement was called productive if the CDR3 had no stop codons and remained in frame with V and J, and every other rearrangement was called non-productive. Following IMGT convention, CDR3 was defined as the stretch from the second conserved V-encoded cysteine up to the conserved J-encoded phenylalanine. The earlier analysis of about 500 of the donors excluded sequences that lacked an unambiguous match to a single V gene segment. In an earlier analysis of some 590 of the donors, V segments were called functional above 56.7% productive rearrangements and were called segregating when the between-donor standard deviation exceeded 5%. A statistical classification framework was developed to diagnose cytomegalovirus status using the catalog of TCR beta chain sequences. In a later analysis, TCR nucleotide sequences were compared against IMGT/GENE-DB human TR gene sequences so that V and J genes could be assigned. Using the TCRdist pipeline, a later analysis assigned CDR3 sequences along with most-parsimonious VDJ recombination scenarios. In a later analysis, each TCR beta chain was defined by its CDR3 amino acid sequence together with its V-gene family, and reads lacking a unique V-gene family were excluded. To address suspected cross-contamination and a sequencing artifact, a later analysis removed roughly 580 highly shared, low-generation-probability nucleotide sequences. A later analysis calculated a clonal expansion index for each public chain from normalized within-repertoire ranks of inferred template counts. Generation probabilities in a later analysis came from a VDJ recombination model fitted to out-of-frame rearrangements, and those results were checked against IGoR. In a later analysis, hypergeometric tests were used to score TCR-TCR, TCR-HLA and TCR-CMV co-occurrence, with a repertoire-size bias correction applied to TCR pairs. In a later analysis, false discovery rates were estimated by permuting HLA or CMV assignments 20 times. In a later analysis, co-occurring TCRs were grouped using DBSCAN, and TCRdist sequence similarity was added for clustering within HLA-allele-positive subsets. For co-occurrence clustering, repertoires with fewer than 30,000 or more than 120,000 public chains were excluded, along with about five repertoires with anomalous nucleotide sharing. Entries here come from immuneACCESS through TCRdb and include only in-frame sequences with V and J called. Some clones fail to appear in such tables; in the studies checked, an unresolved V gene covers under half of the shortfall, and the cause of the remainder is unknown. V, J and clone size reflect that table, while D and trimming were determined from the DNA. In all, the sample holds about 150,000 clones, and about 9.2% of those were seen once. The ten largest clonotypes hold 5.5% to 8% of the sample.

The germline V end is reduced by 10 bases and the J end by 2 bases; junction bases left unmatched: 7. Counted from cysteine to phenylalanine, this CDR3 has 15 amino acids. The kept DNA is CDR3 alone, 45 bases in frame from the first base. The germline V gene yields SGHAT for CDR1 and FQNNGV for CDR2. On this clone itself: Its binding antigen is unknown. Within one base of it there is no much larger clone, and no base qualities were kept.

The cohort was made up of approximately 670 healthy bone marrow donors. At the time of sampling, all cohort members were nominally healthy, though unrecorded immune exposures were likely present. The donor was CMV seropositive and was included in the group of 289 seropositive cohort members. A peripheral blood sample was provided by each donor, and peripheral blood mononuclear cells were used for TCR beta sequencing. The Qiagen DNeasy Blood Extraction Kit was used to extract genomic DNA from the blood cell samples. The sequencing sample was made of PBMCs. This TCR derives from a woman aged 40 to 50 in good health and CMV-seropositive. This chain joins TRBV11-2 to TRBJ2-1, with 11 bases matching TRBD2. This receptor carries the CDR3 CATRRLAGPYNEQFF. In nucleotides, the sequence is TGTGCCACCCGCAGACTAGCGGGACCCTACAATGAGCAGTTCTTC. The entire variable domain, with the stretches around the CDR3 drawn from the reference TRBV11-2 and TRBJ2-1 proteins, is EAGVAQSPRYKIIEKRQSVAFWCNPISGHATLYWYQQILGQGPKLLIQFQNNGVVDDSQLPKDRFSAERLKGVDSTLKIQPAKLEDSAVYLCATRRLAGPYNEQFFGPGTRLTVL.